A selection of T cell receptor beta chains follows, all from one sample in a study of T cell responses to AZD1222 COVID-19 vaccine. The table came from immunoSEQ multiplex PCR; TCRdb's copy has only in-frame clones and leaves some out. The sample carries approximately 210,000 clones, about 94% recorded once. The specimen comprised peripheral blood, sampled 28 days after the second dose of the MenACWY control vaccine. All receptors derive from an adult who received the MenACWY meningococcal vaccine as a control. Each CDR3 is given with its conserved first and last residue. D genes are given only for firm matches. A clone size is listed for some rows: how often the clone was seen (once, few, many), or a class if it is expanded.

clone size	D gene	J gene	V gene	CDR3 DNA	CDR3 protein
-	-	TRBJ1-5	TRBV6-6	TGTGCCAGCGCCCCCATAAGCAATCAGCCCCAGCATTTT	CASAPISNQPQHF
-	-	TRBJ1-1	TRBV6-5	TGTGCCAGCACCCTAGATTTAATGAGCACTGAAGCTTTCTTT	CASTLDLMSTEAFF
-	TRBD2	TRBJ2-5	TRBV3-1/TRBV3-2	TGTGCCAGCAGCCAAGAGGACGGCGGGGGTCCGGAGACCCAGTACTTC	CASSQEDGGGPETQYF
-	-	TRBJ1-1	TRBV2	TGTGCCAGCAGCTTGACAGAATCCAACACTGAAGCTTTCTTT	CASSLTESNTEAFF
-	-	TRBJ2-2	TRBV24-1	TGTGCCACCGAAGGAGCCTTGAACACCGGGGAGCTGTTTTTT	CATEGALNTGELFF
few	-	TRBJ1-3	TRBV5-1	TGCGCCAGCAGCGCTGTGGGGAGCTCTGGAAACACCATATATTTT	CASSAVGSSGNTIYF
-	TRBD1	TRBJ2-1	TRBV9	TGTGCCAGCAGCGAGGGGGCAGAAGTCTCCTACAATGAGCAGTTCTTC	CASSEGAEVSYNEQFF
-	-	TRBJ2-3	TRBV7-3	TGTGCCAGCAGCTTGATGGGCGCAGATACGCAGTATTTT	CASSLMGADTQYF
-	-	TRBJ1-2	TRBV7-8	TGTGCCAGCAGTCTCACGGAGTCTGATGGCTACACCTTC	CASSLTESDGYTF
-	-	TRBJ1-5	TRBV6-5	TGTGCCAGCAGTTACCTTGGACAGCCCCAGCATTTT	CASSYLGQPQHF
-	-	TRBJ1-1	TRBV29-1	TGCAGCGTGTTCGGGGGCCGGGACACTGAAGCTTTCTTT	CSVFGGRDTEAFF
-	-	TRBJ1-1	TRBV9	TGTGCCAGCAGCGTAGGTTCGTCGGACACTGAAGCTTTCTTT	CASSVGSSDTEAFF
-	-	TRBJ2-1	TRBV7-8	TGTGCCAGCAGCTTAGGGGGCGCGGTCTACAATGAGCAGTTCTTC	CASSLGGAVYNEQFF
-	-	TRBJ2-2	TRBV9	TGTGCCAGCAGCGTCGGTAGTTGGACCATAGTTAGTGGGGAGCTGTTTTTT	CASSVGSWTIVSGELFF
-	-	TRBJ1-2	TRBV9	TGTGCCAGCAGCGTAGGGACCCAGAAAGGTGGCTACACCTTC	CASSVGTQKGGYTF
-	-	TRBJ2-1	TRBV6-1	TGTGCCAGCAGTGAAGGACACTTCGGGGAGCAGTTCTTC	CASSEGHFGEQFF
-	-	TRBJ1-3	TRBV30	TGTGCCTGGAGTGGGAATGAGTCTGGAAACACCATATATTTT	CAWSGNESGNTIYF
-	TRBD1	TRBJ2-1	TRBV2	TGTGCCAGCGGGCGACAGGGCCTAAACAATGAGCAGTTCTTC	CASGRQGLNNEQFF
-	TRBD1	TRBJ1-4	TRBV28	TGTGCCAGCAGTCACGGAGGGACAGGGACTAATGAAAAACTGTTTTTT	CASSHGGTGTNEKLFF
few	-	TRBJ2-7	TRBV4-3	TGCGCCAGCAGCCAAGAGGGCCGCGGGAACTACGAGCAGTACTTC	CASSQEGRGNYEQYF
-	TRBD2	TRBJ2-2	TRBV2	TGTGCCAGCAGCGGGGGGGCCCAGGAAACCGGGGAGCTGTTTTTT	CASSGGAQETGELFF
once	-	TRBJ1-1	TRBV29-1	TGCAGCGTTCACGGCACTTTGAACACTGAAGCTTTCTTT	CSVHGTLNTEAFF